The next 2 T cell receptor beta chains were all read from a single sample in a study of technical replicates of blood from several donors. TCRdb's copy holds only in-frame clones and misses some; the assay was immunoSEQ multiplex PCR. The sample gives roughly 67,000 clones, about 98% of which show up once; around 0.16% is in the top ten. Sequenced material: T cells isolated from PBMCs. These receptors were obtained from a human donor in good health.

The rearrangement links TRBV5-5 to TRBJ1-1; D is uncertain. Germline CDR1 and CDR2: SGHKS and YYEKEE (reference sequence). The germline V and J ends were trimmed by 4 bases and 7 bases, with 14 bases remaining between them. CDR3 length equals 13 residues. The CDR3 reads CASSRRLNDEAFF. CDR3 bases: TGTGCCAGCAGCCGCAGACTTAATGATGAAGCTTTCTTT. Using reference TRBV5-5 and TRBJ1-1 for the parts outside the CDR3, the full variable domain is DAGVTQSPTHLIKTRGQQVTLRCSPISGHKSVSWYQQVLGQGPQFIFQYYEKEERGRGNFPDRFSARQFPNYSSELNVNALLLGDSALYLCASSRRLNDEAFFGQGTRLTVV.

The chain joins TRBV7-9 to TRBJ1-1; 9 bases match TRBD1. Trimming took 3 bases from V and 0 from J; bases not matched to a gene: 5. This CDR3 has 16 amino acids. Germline assignment: CDR1 SEHNR and CDR2 FQNEAQ (reference sequence). CDR3: CASSFGTGMMNTEAFF. DNA of the CDR3: TGTGCCAGCAGCTTTGGGACAGGGATGATGAACACTGAAGCTTTCTTT.